The rows below give T cell receptor beta chains drawn from one sample of a study of CD4 T cells in relation to SARS-CoV-2 and coronaviruses. Produced via immunoSEQ multiplex PCR; TCRdb's table is partial and in-frame only. The table shows fewer than 25,000 clones, with 76% occurring only once. These receptors' antigens are unknown. Input material: CD4+ T cells from PBMCs, cultured in vitro. The receptors shown here come from a human donor in good health. Both conserved end residues are part of each CDR3. D genes are given only for firm matches. A clone size is listed for some rows: how often the clone was seen (once, few, many), or a class if it is expanded.

TGCGCCAGCAGCCAGGACAGGGGGCTGGAGACCCAGTACTTC	CASSQDRGLETQYF	TRBD1	TRBJ2-5	.	TRBV5-1
TGTGCCAGCAGCTTCCTTAGGACAGGGGATTCACCCCTCCACTTT	CASSFLRTGDSPLHF	TRBD1	TRBJ1-6	few	TRBV11-1
TGTGCCAGCAGCAACGACAGGGACTACGAGCAGTACTTC	CASSNDRDYEQYF	TRBD1	TRBJ2-7	.	TRBV5-4
TGTGCCAGCAGCTTAGCCCCGCTAGGGGCGGGAGTCGGCACAGATACGCAGTATTTT	CASSLAPLGAGVGTDTQYF	TRBD2	TRBJ2-3	.	TRBV7-6
TGTGCCAGCAGTAGGGACTGGGAGAACTACGAGCAGTACTTC	CASSRDWENYEQYF	.	TRBJ2-7	.	TRBV5-5
TGTGCCAGCAGCCTCGGGAGGGCTGGGGCCAACGTCCTGACTTTC	CASSLGRAGANVLTF	TRBD2	TRBJ2-6	once	TRBV11-3
TGTGCCACCAGTACCGGGGGCGGCTACAATGAGCAGTTCTTC	CATSTGGGYNEQFF	.	TRBJ2-1	.	TRBV24-1
TGTGCCTGGGGGTGGCAGGGGCTCAGCCAAGGCTACACCTTC	CAWGWQGLSQGYTF	.	TRBJ1-2	.	TRBV28
TGTGCCAGCAGCACTTGGGACAGACTTGAAAAACTGTTTTTT	CASSTWDRLEKLFF	TRBD1	TRBJ1-4	few	TRBV11-2
TGTGCCAGCAGGGACAGGGGGAACACCGGGGAGCTGTTTTTT	CASRDRGNTGELFF	TRBD1	TRBJ2-2	.	TRBV25-1
TGCGCCAGCAGTCCCGGGACAGGTGGGAACACTGAAGCTTTCTTT	CASSPGTGGNTEAFF	TRBD1	TRBJ1-1	.	TRBV5-1
TGTGCCGCGGGGGTTAGCTACACCTTC	CAAGVSYTF	.	TRBJ1-2	medium-sized	TRBV30
TGTGCCAGCAGCCAAGGGGTGGTGCAGGGTAAAAATATTCAGTACTTC	CASSQGVVQGKNIQYF	.	TRBJ2-7	.	TRBV4-2
TGTGCCACTACCCGAGGAGGGCTCCACGCTTTCTTT	CATTRGGLHAFF	.	TRBJ1-1	.	TRBV28
TGTGCCAGCAGCCAAGTGTCAACTAATGAAAAACTGTTTTTT	CASSQVSTNEKLFF	.	TRBJ1-4	.	TRBV3-1/TRBV3-2
TGTGCCAGTAGTATAGATGGGAGCAATCAGCCCCAGCATTTT	CASSIDGSNQPQHF	.	TRBJ1-5	.	TRBV19
TGTGCCAGCAGTGAGCAGGGGGCTAGGGGTCAGCCCCAGCATTTT	CASSEQGARGQPQHF	TRBD1	TRBJ1-5	few	TRBV2
TGCGCCAGCAGCATCATCCCGGGACAGGGGGGCACAGATACGCAGTATTTT	CASSIIPGQGGTDTQYF	TRBD1	TRBJ2-3	.	TRBV5-1
TGTGCCAGCAGCCCCCAGACCGGGACATCGAACACTGAAGCTTTCTTT	CASSPQTGTSNTEAFF	.	TRBJ1-1	.	TRBV11-2
TGTGCCAGCAGCCAGGCCAATGAGCAGTTCTTC	CASSQANEQFF	.	TRBJ2-1	few	TRBV3-1/TRBV3-2
TGTGCCAGCTCACCGTCGCTATACCTAGCGGGAAAAGGAGAGGAGACCCAGTACTTC	CASSPSLYLAGKGEETQYF	TRBD2	TRBJ2-5	.	TRBV18
TGTGCCAGCAGCTTACTCCCCCCTCGGGGGTCTCTTCCGACTTATAATTCACCCCTCCACTTT	CASSLLPPRGSLPTYNSPLHF	.	TRBJ1-6	.	TRBV7-8
TGTGCCAGTAGTATAAGTGAGGGGGAGACCCAGTACTTC	CASSISEGETQYF	.	TRBJ2-5	.	TRBV19
TGTGCCACCAGTGTTGCAGGGGTCGATACGCAGTATTTT	CATSVAGVDTQYF	.	TRBJ2-3	.	TRBV24-1
TGTGCCAGCAGCCAACGGGGACAGGGAGGAGATTCACCCCTCCACTTT	CASSQRGQGGDSPLHF	TRBD1	TRBJ1-6	once	TRBV4-2
TGTGCCAGCAGCCTTAAATGGAACACTGAAGCTTTCTTT	CASSLKWNTEAFF	.	TRBJ1-1	.	TRBV14
TGTGCCAGCAGCTTAGAAATTGGCGGACAGGCAGCCCTCCACTTT	CASSLEIGGQAALHF	TRBD1	TRBJ1-6	.	TRBV11-2
TGTGCCTGGAGTGTATTCAGCTTATATAGCAATCAGCCCCAGCATTTT	CAWSVFSLYSNQPQHF	.	TRBJ1-5	once	TRBV30
TGTGCCAGCAGTTTATCCTGGGATTATAGCAATCAGCCCCAGCATTTT	CASSLSWDYSNQPQHF	.	TRBJ1-5	.	TRBV28
TGTGCCAGCAGTTTATTGATAGGGTCTAATAATGAAAAACTGTTTTTT	CASSLLIGSNNEKLFF	.	TRBJ1-4	.	TRBV28
TGTGCCAGCAGCTACCTAGGTGTGCGCGAGCAGTTCTTC	CASSYLGVREQFF	.	TRBJ2-1	.	TRBV13
TGTGCCAGCACCCGCACCGGGGAGCTGTTTTTT	CASTRTGELFF	.	TRBJ2-2	.	TRBV7-9
TGTGCCAGCAGTGTATTAGCGTGGGATAGAGGGGTAAAAGATACGCAGTATTTT	CASSVLAWDRGVKDTQYF	.	TRBJ2-3	.	TRBV2
TGTGCCAGCTCACCCGACAGGGTCACAGATACGCAGTATTTT	CASSPDRVTDTQYF	TRBD1	TRBJ2-3	.	TRBV18
TGCGCCAGCAGCCAAATGGGACTAGCGGGAGGGCCGAAAAATGAGCAGTTCTTC	CASSQMGLAGGPKNEQFF	TRBD2	TRBJ2-1	.	TRBV5-1
TGCAGTGCTAGTAGGGACAAAGGGGCCCGCGAGCAGTACTTC	CSASRDKGAREQYF	.	TRBJ2-7	.	TRBV20-1
TGCGCCAGCCGCAGGACGGACACAGAATATGGCTACACCTTC	CASRRTDTEYGYTF	.	TRBJ1-2	.	TRBV10-2
TGTGCCAGCAGCTTGGGGGCAGGGGGGATCTCCTACGAGCAGTACTTC	CASSLGAGGISYEQYF	.	TRBJ2-7	once	TRBV5-6
TGTGCCAGTAGGAGAGGGAACGAGCAGTACTTC	CASRRGNEQYF	.	TRBJ2-7	.	TRBV19
TGTGCCATCAGTGGGAAGACAGTCTCTGGAAACACCATATATTTT	CAISGKTVSGNTIYF	.	TRBJ1-3	.	TRBV10-3
TGCGCCAGCAGCCTAAGCGGGAGGACCTCCACAGATACGCAGTATTTT	CASSLSGRTSTDTQYF	TRBD2	TRBJ2-3	.	TRBV5-1
TGTGCCAGCAGCTTAATGCGGCAAGAGACCCAGTACTTC	CASSLMRQETQYF	.	TRBJ2-5	.	TRBV7-3
TGTGCCAGCAGCAAATCCAGGCTTAACTATGGCTACACCTTC	CASSKSRLNYGYTF	.	TRBJ1-2	.	TRBV11-2
TGTGCCAGCAGTTTACTCCAGGGACAGGGACGAGAGACCCAGTACTTC	CASSLLQGQGRETQYF	TRBD1	TRBJ2-5	.	TRBV28
TGTGCCAGCAGCCCCCCGGGGGGGTCTACCTACGAGCAGTACTTC	CASSPPGGSTYEQYF	TRBD2	TRBJ2-7	few	TRBV3-1/TRBV3-2
TGTGCCAGCAGTGCGGGGGGCACCGGGGAGCTGTTTTTT	CASSAGGTGELFF	TRBD2	TRBJ2-2	.	TRBV2
TGTGCCAGCAGTGAAGGGGGACAGCCCCAGCATTTT	CASSEGGQPQHF	.	TRBJ1-5	.	TRBV2
TGTGCCAGCTTCCCAGAGGGGGGGTACACTGAAGCTTTCTTT	CASFPEGGYTEAFF	.	TRBJ1-1	.	TRBV28
TGTGCCAGCTCACCAGGGGAAGACTCACCCCTCCACTTT	CASSPGEDSPLHF	.	TRBJ1-6	.	TRBV18